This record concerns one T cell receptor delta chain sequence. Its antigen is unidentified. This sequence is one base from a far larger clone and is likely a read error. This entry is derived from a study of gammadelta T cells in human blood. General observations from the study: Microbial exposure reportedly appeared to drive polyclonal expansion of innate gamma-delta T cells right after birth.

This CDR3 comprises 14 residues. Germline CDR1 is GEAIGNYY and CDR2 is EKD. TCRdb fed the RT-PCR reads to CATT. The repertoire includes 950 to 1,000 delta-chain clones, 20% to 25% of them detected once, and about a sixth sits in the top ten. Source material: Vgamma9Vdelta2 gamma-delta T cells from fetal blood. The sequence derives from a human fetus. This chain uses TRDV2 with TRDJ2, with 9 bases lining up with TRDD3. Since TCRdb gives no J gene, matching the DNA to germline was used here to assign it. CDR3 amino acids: CACDTWGITAQLFF. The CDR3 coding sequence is TGTGCCTGTGACACCTGGGGGATAACAGCCCAACTCTTCTTT.